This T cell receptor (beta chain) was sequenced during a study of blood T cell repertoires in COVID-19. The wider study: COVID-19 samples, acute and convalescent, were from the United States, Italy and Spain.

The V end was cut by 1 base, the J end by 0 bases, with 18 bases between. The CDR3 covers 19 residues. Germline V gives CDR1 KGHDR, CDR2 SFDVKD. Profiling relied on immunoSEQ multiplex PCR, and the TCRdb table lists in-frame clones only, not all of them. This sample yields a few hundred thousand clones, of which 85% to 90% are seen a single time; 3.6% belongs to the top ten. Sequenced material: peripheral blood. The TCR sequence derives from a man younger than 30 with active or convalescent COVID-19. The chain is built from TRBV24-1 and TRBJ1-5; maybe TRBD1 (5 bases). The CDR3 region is CATSDFSGVSGYSNQPQHF. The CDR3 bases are TGTGCCACCAGTGATTTTTCGGGGGTGTCAGGCTATAGCAATCAGCCCCAGCATTTT.